These 27 T cell receptor beta chains were all obtained from the same sample, sequenced in a study of T cells in tuberculosis. Profiled with immunoSEQ multiplex PCR; TCRdb holds only in-frame clones, not every one. The sample consists of approximately 88,000 clones, under 95% of them appearing once. Sorting used thawed, overnight-rested PBMC stained with anti-CD3, a viability dye and GMM-loaded CD1B tetramer. C32 glucose monomycolate from Rhodococcus equi was loaded onto the CD1B tetramers. Sequences were obtained from CD1b-GMM tetramer-negative cells sorted from PBMCs. The source of these receptors is an adult woman with latent tuberculosis.

This clone showed up just a few times. The chain links TRBV7-9 to TRBJ2-5; D is unresolved. V was trimmed by 1 base and J by 1 base, leaving 4 bases between them. Germline V gene data show CDR1 as SEHNR and CDR2 as FQNEAQ (reference sequence). This CDR3 is built from 13 residues. The CDR3 here is CASSLGSQETQYF. The DNA of the CDR3 is TGTGCCAGCAGCTTAGGCAGCCAAGAGACCCAGTACTTC.

The chain employs TRBV19 and TRBJ2-1; D is uncertain. The V end was cut by 1 base, the J end by 9 bases, with 10 bases between. The CDR3 runs 13 residues. CDR1 is LNHDA, CDR2 SQIVND, per germline (reference sequence). DNA of the CDR3: TGTGCCAGTAGTATAGCAGGTGGCCGTGAGCAGTTCTTC. Its translation is CASSIAGGREQFF.

The J gene is TRBJ2-7, the V gene TRBV9; 8 positions match TRBD2. Germline CDR1 and CDR2: SGDLS and YYNGEE. With 4 bases clipped from V and 1 base from J, the junction kept 16 bases outside the gene matches. CDR3 length: 18 amino acids. This CDR3 reads CASSFTTGGPMGSYEQYV. CDR3 DNA: TGTGCCAGCAGCTTCACTACGGGGGGGCCGATGGGGTCCTACGAGCAGTACGTC.

This clone was counted a few times. The V call is TRBV4-1, the J call TRBJ1-2; D is perhaps TRBD1 (6 bases). V dropped 1 base and J dropped 7 bases, with 13 bases sitting between them. The length of the CDR3 is 14 residues. Germline lookup yields CDR1 MGHRA and CDR2 YSYEKL. The CDR3: CASSQVRGSGGYTF. The DNA for the CDR3 is TGCGCCAGCAGCCAAGTTAGGGGGTCGGGTGGCTACACCTTC.

The chain couples TRBV7-9 to TRBJ1-1; the match to TRBD1 covers 7 bases. This CDR3 is built from 18 residues. Per the germline V gene, CDR1 is SEHNR and CDR2 is FQNEAQ (reference sequence). The V segment lost 2 bases and the J segment 7 bases; nucleotides outside the gene matches: 19. The CDR3 sequence is CASSLILGTAPLKLEAFF. CDR3 bases: TGTGCCAGCAGCTTAATTCTTGGGACAGCCCCTCTAAAGCTTGAAGCTTTCTTT.

The chain combines TRBV5-1 with TRBJ2-2, with 8 bases identical to TRBD2. CDR1 SGHRS and CDR2 YFSETQ come from the germline V gene. This CDR3 region has 17 residues. J lost 9 bases, V lost 7 bases, and 20 bases had no gene match. CDR3 sequence (DNA): TGCGCCAGCCGCCGAGATGCGGGGGGCCCAGGTGGTAGGGAGCTGTTTTTT. Its protein is CASRRDAGGPGGRELFF.

This chain links TRBV27 with TRBJ2-7, with TRBD2 identical over 8 bases. Losses at the gene ends were 2 bases for V and 4 bases for J; bases not matched to a gene: 4. The CDR3 sequence is 14 residues long. The germline gives CDR1 MNHEY, CDR2 SMNVEV (reference sequence). CDR3 coding DNA: TGTGCCAGCAGTTTACGGGGGGGGGTTTACGAGCAGTACTTC. It translates to CASSLRGGVYEQYF.

The V call is TRBV5-1, the J call TRBJ1-3, with 8 bases aligning to TRBD1. Looked up from germline, CDR1 is SGHRS and CDR2 is YFSETQ. The CDR3 loop spans 13 amino acids. J gave up 8 bases and V 3 bases, and 4 bases lay outside the gene matches. In DNA form, the CDR3 reads TGCGCCAGCAGCTCTGACAGGGGTCACACCATATATTTT. Protein sequence: CASSSDRGHTIYF.

V usage is TRBV30 and J usage is TRBJ1-2; the match to TRBD1 covers 8 bases. Germline V gives CDR1 GTSNPN, CDR2 SVGIG (reference sequence). The CDR3 covers 14 residues. V lost 3 bases, J lost 0 bases, and 3 bases stayed unmatched. In nucleotides, the CDR3 is TGTGCCTGGAGGGGGACAGGAACTAACTATGGCTACACCTTC. This gives the protein CAWRGTGTNYGYTF.

This chain uses TRBV30 with TRBJ2-5, with 7 bases that match TRBD1. There are 13 residues in the CDR3. Germline V gene lookup returns CDR1 GTSNPN and CDR2 SVGIG (reference sequence). V lost 3 bases and J lost 3; bases outside the gene matches: 4. The CDR3: CAWSRDSKETQYF. CDR3 DNA: TGTGCCTGGAGCCGGGACAGCAAAGAGACCCAGTACTTC.

V usage is TRBV2 and J usage is TRBJ2-3; the match to TRBD1 covers 11 bases. CDR1 is SNHLY and CDR2 is FYNNEI in the germline V gene. CDR3 length: 15 amino acids. V lost 3 bases and J lost 6; bases outside the gene matches: 5. The CDR3 protein is CASSEDRGRGDTQYF. The DNA for the CDR3 is TGTGCCAGCAGTGAGGACAGGGGGCGAGGTGATACGCAGTATTTT.

The chain links TRBV10-3 to TRBJ1-3; TRBD1 matches 7 bases. Germline trimming cut 7 bases from V and 3 bases from J; bases unmatched to any gene: 9. Germline-derived CDR1 and CDR2 are ENHRY and SYGVKD. CDR3 size: 15 residues. Written as DNA, the CDR3 is TGTGCCATCAAGCCATCACAGGGGCTTGGAAACACCATATATTTT. This translates into CAIKPSQGLGNTIYF.

The chain links TRBV28 to TRBJ1-6; D is perhaps TRBD1 (5 bases). The V gene's germline CDR1 is MDHEN and CDR2 SYDVKM. Trimming shortened V by 1 base and J by 5 bases, and 6 bases separated the two germline ends. The CDR3 is 14 amino acids. In nucleotides, the CDR3 is TGTGCCAGCAGTTTATTAGGGGATAATTCACCCCTCCACTTT. Its protein product is CASSLLGDNSPLHF.

The chain employs TRBV27 and TRBJ2-1, with TRBD2 matching over 10 bases. Germline CDR1 and CDR2: MNHEY and SMNVEV (reference sequence). Trimming at V came to 2 bases and at J to 7 bases, leaving 2 bases not matched to a gene. CDR3 size: 14 residues. The CDR3 bases are TGTGCCAGCAGTTTAAGCGGGGGGGGGAATGAGCAGTTCTTC. Its protein product is CASSLSGGGNEQFF.

The chain uses TRBV5-1 and TRBJ1-2; D unresolved. Germline CDR1 reads SGHRS; CDR2 reads YFSETQ. The CDR3 is made up of 14 amino acids. The V gene lost 0 bases and the J gene lost 4 bases, with 10 bases spanning the gap. The CDR3 DNA reads TGCGCCAGCAGCTTGGGAGAGGCTATCTATGGCTACACCTTC. Encoded protein: CASSLGEAIYGYTF.

J is TRBJ2-1 and V is TRBV7-9, with 9 bases lining up with TRBD2. This CDR3 has 15 residues. The germline V gene has CDR1 SEHNR and CDR2 FQNEAQ (reference sequence). J lost 5 bases, V lost 5 bases, and 7 bases had no gene match. The CDR3 sequence: CASSGGRGGNNEQFF. CDR3 coding DNA: TGTGCCAGCAGCGGCGGGCGGGGGGGTAACAATGAGCAGTTCTTC.

The chain recombines TRBV6-1 with TRBJ2-2; D might be TRBD1 (5 bases). The CDR3 is made up of 14 amino acids. Germline lookup yields CDR1 MNHNS and CDR2 SASEGT. Trimming removed 4 bases at V and 6 bases at J, with 12 bases between. The CDR3 coding sequence is TGTGCCAGCAGTGGACGGACAAGGCCCGGGGAGCTGTTTTTT. Amino acid sequence: CASSGRTRPGELFF.

As for this clone: One end of the junction is discordant with germline, which a read error may explain. The J gene is TRBJ2-5, the V gene TRBV7-7; 9 positions match TRBD1. Germline V CDR1 and CDR2: SSHAT, FNYEAQ (reference sequence). The CDR3 has 14 residues. This CDR3 reads CASSPDRGGETQYF. The CDR3 DNA reads as TGTGCTAGCAGCCCAGACAGGGGGGGAGAGACCCAGTACTTC.

This chain connects TRBV9 to TRBJ2-3, with TRBD1 as a possible D gene (6 bases). V lost 3 bases to trimming and J lost 5 bases, with 16 bases between them. The CDR3 length is 15 residues. The germline CDR1 and CDR2 sequences are SGDLS and YYNGEE. The CDR3 reads CASSEGDLRGDTQYF. CDR3 bases: TGTGCCAGCAGCGAGGGGGACCTCCGTGGAGATACGCAGTATTTT.

The gene calls are TRBV19 and TRBJ2-5, with TRBD1 identical over 7 bases. This CDR3 comprises 15 residues. Per the germline V gene, CDR1 is LNHDA and CDR2 is SQIVND (reference sequence). The J segment lost 1 base and the V segment lost 6 bases, leaving 8 bases of the junction unmatched. The CDR3 DNA reads TGTGCCAGTAGGATACAGGACAGGTCCCAAGAGACCCAGTACTTC. Amino acids: CASRIQDRSQETQYF. The full variable domain, in which reference TRBV19 and TRBJ2-5 provide the parts outside the CDR3, is DGGITQSPKYLFRKEGQNVTLSCEQNLNHDAMYWYRQDPGQGLRLIYYSQIVNDFQKGDIAEGYSVSREKKESFPLTVTSAQKNPTAFYLCASRIQDRSQETQYFGPGTRLLVL.

The rearrangement uses TRBV9 and TRBJ2-6; D possibly corresponds to TRBD2 (6 bases). V dropped 0 bases and J dropped 0 bases, with 10 bases sitting between them. The germline V gene has CDR1 SGDLS and CDR2 YYNGEE. This CDR3 is 17 amino acids long. CDR3 region: CASSVAPGLSGANVLTF. In DNA, the CDR3 is TGTGCCAGCAGCGTAGCCCCGGGACTCTCTGGGGCCAACGTCCTGACTTTC.

DNA for the CDR3: TGTGCCAGCAGCCAAGATGAGGAGGGGGCCGCGAACACTGAAGCTTTCTTT. It codes for CASSQDEEGAANTEAFF. This chain links TRBV4-2 with TRBJ1-1; 7 nucleotides line up with TRBD1. This CDR3 comprises 17 residues. The germline V gene has CDR1 LGHNA and CDR2 YNFKEQ. Trimming at V came to 0 bases and at J to 1 base, leaving 8 bases not matched to a gene.

V gene TRBV6-1 combines with J gene TRBJ1-5, with 9 bases lining up with TRBD1. The length of the CDR3 is 15 residues. Germline V lookup: CDR1 MNHNS, CDR2 SASEGT. Trimming removed 6 bases from V and 3 bases from J; junction bases left unmatched: 6. This CDR3 reads CASRVGQGDNQPQHF. CDR3 bases: TGTGCCAGCAGGGTGGGACAGGGTGACAATCAGCCCCAGCATTTT.

This chain links TRBV2 with TRBJ2-7; 7 bases agree with TRBD2. V gave up 4 bases and J gave up 5 bases; unmatched junction bases: 8. CDR1 and CDR2 from the germline V gene are SNHLY and FYNNEI. This CDR3 contains 14 residues. This CDR3 reads CASSGLGGRDEQYF. The DNA for the CDR3 is TGTGCCAGCAGTGGTCTGGGGGGGAGGGACGAGCAGTACTTC.

The chain carries TRBV5-1 and TRBJ2-1; 7 bases are shared with TRBD2. CDR1 and CDR2 from the germline V gene are SGHRS and YFSETQ. J was trimmed by 6 bases and V by 0 bases; bases with no gene match: 9. CDR3 length: 16 amino acids. In nucleotides, the CDR3 is TGCGCCAGCAGCTTGGCTGTGACTAGCTCGGGCAATGAGCAGTTCTTC. Translating gives CASSLAVTSSGNEQFF.

The chain employs TRBV19 and TRBJ1-6; D is possibly TRBD1 (6 bases). V was cut by 4 bases and J by 6 bases, with 19 bases left in between. The CDR3 runs 17 residues. Germline lookup yields CDR1 LNHDA and CDR2 SQIVND (reference sequence). CDR3 amino acids: CASSKATYRVLNSPLHF. The CDR3 DNA reads as TGTGCCAGTAGTAAAGCCACCTACAGGGTCCTTAATTCACCCCTCCACTTT.

The J gene is TRBJ1-1, the V gene TRBV14; the D gene is possibly TRBD1 (5 bases). The CDR3 is 14 residues long. The germline V gene encodes CDR1 SGHDN and CDR2 FVKESK. V shed 1 base and J shed 1 base, with 7 bases lying between them. The CDR3 region is CASSQVRGNTEAFF. CDR3 DNA: TGTGCCAGCAGCCAAGTAAGGGGGAACACTGAAGCTTTCTTT.